This entry concerns a single T cell receptor beta chain. V was clipped by 8 bases and J by 6 bases, with 29 bases between them. The CDR3 spans 17 residues. The germline CDR1 and CDR2 sequences are SQVTM and ANQGSEA. The PCR contained 60 Vbeta and 13 Jbeta primers. TCRdb keeps only in-frame clones here, not all; method: immunoSEQ multiplex PCR. The sample contains 150,000 to 200,000 clones, 75% to 85% of which appear only once. The data were taken from a study of cytomegalovirus exposure and HLA in healthy donors. The receptor's source is a woman between 45 and 60 years old in good health and CMV-seronegative. Sequencing was carried out using PBMCs. The gene calls are TRBV29-1 and TRBJ2-1; a possible D gene is TRBD2 (9 bases). Written as DNA, the CDR3 is TGCAGCTACAGGGGGAAGCCGGGACTAGCTATTCCCAATGAGCAGTTCTTC. Its protein product is CSYRGKPGLAIPNEQFF.